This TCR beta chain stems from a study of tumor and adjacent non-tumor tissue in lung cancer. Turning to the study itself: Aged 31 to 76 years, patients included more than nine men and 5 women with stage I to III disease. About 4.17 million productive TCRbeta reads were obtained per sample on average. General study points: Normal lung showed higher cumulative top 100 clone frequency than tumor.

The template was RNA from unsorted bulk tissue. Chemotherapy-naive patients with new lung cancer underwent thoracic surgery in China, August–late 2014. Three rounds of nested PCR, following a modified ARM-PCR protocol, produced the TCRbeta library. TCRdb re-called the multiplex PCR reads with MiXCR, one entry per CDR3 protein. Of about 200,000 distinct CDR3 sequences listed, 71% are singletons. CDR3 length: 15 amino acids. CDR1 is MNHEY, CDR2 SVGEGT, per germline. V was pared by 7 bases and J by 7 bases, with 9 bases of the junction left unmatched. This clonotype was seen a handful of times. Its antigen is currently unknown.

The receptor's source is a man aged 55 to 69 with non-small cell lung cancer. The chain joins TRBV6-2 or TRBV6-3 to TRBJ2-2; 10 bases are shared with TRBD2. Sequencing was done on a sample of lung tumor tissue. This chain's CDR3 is CASTGLAGVNGELFF. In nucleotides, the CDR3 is TGTGCCAGCACGGGGCTAGCGGGAGTGAACGGGGAGCTGTTTTTT.